This T cell receptor (beta chain) was captured in a study of T cell repertoires in cytomegalovirus infection. Overall study: Carrying CMV and the relevant HLA type showed in public TCR beta signatures.

The V and J ends lost 11 bases and 6 bases respectively, with 11 bases between them. Germline V gene lookup returns CDR1 MDHEN and CDR2 SYDVKM. The CDR3 runs to 10 residues. Each CDR3 protein is one row after TCRdb ran MiXCR on the reads. The sample includes 900,000 to 950,000 distinct CDR3 sequences, approximately 33% of them seen just once. In this sample, this clonotype turned up once. Its antigen is as yet unknown. The source is a human donor in good health (CMV status not recorded). Some clones in this sample may be carry-over from other donors' samples. The sequencing here drew on cultured CD8+ T cells from PBMCs, taken from culture after CMV antigen stimulation. J is TRBJ2-7 and V is TRBV28; D not certain. The CDR3 bases are TGTGCCGACCCGGGTTGCGAGCAGTACGTC. It is translated as CADPGCEQYV.